Listed below are T cell receptor beta chains from one sample, sequenced in a study of early T cells in non-severe SARS-CoV-2 infection. TCRdb independently ran MiXCR on the 5' RACE reads; one entry per CDR3 protein. This sample has 75,000 to 100,000 distinct CDR3 sequences, with approximately 15% found just once. Sequencing used whole blood. All receptors come from an adult who was a healthcare worker with PCR-confirmed SARS-CoV-2 infection or an uninfected control (not recorded which). The CDR3 runs from the conserved cysteine through the conserved F or W. Fields, in order: CDR3 protein, J gene, V gene.

CDR3: CATSVRDRASEAFF
J: TRBJ1-1
V: TRBV15

CDR3: CASTYARGADNEQYF
J: TRBJ2-7
V: TRBV12-3/TRBV12-4

CDR3: CASSFGTGYEQYF
J: TRBJ2-7
V: TRBV5-1

CDR3: CAWRGLGGKDTEAFF
J: TRBJ1-1
V: TRBV30

CDR3: CASSLDGGPYGYTF
J: TRBJ1-2
V: TRBV5-1

CDR3: CASSQQGAGGELFF
J: TRBJ2-2
V: TRBV3-1

CDR3: CASSGPGYYGYTF
J: TRBJ1-2
V: TRBV25-1

CDR3: CASSETPPEQYF
J: TRBJ2-7
V: TRBV2

CDR3: CAYSTRGEGQNEQFF
J: TRBJ2-1
V: TRBV19

CDR3: CASIRDRNQPQHF
J: TRBJ1-5
V: TRBV2

CDR3: CASSKGPGQGTETQYF
J: TRBJ2-5
V: TRBV12-3/TRBV12-4

CDR3: CASRFHARRALGYTF
J: TRBJ1-2
V: TRBV12-2

CDR3: CASSLGGLAGVYNEQFF
J: TRBJ2-1
V: TRBV7-6

CDR3: CASSPPTANTGELFF
J: TRBJ2-2
V: TRBV7-3

CDR3: CASKTTSGIETQYF
J: TRBJ2-5
V: TRBV5-1

CDR3: CASSRSFSVNTEAFF
J: TRBJ1-1
V: TRBV4-3

CDR3: CSARDLYPAPNEQFF
J: TRBJ2-1
V: TRBV20-1

CDR3: CASSLWLADYEQYF
J: TRBJ2-7
V: TRBV5-4

CDR3: CASSPTWGRANTGELFF
J: TRBJ2-2
V: TRBV3-1

CDR3: CASSQTYADTQYF
J: TRBJ2-3
V: TRBV4-3

CDR3: CAISEGGPETQYF
J: TRBJ2-5
V: TRBV10-3

CDR3: CASSRDHADYGYTF
J: TRBJ1-2
V: TRBV7-2

CDR3: CASSVEDDYGYTF
J: TRBJ1-2
V: TRBV9

CDR3: CASSESDEQYF
J: TRBJ2-7
V: TRBV2

CDR3: CASSPNRPLARREDQETQYF
J: TRBJ2-5
V: TRBV13

CDR3: CASRGDYTDTQFF
J: TRBJ2-3
V: TRBV6-6

CDR3: CASSLGTSGTDTQYF
J: TRBJ2-3
V: TRBV7-9

CDR3: CASSGTASYEQYF
J: TRBJ2-7
V: TRBV18

CDR3: CASSPQGAKNIQYF
J: TRBJ2-4
V: TRBV9

CDR3: CASSLSPSGDTQYF
J: TRBJ2-3
V: TRBV7-3

CDR3: CASSPPGLARNEQFF
J: TRBJ2-1
V: TRBV28

CDR3: CATSRQGDNQPQHF
J: TRBJ1-5
V: TRBV24-1

CDR3: CASSPRTGARETQYF
J: TRBJ2-5
V: TRBV12-3/TRBV12-4

CDR3: CASRGLRNTGELFF
J: TRBJ2-2
V: TRBV2

CDR3: CASSLRQNTEAFF
J: TRBJ1-1
V: TRBV7-3